This TCR beta chain was captured by sequencing in a study of cytomegalovirus exposure and HLA in healthy donors. Germline trimming cut 3 bases from V and 0 bases from J; bases unmatched to any gene: 10. Germline-derived CDR1 and CDR2 are MGHRA and YSYEKL. The CDR3 runs 18 residues. Study findings and constraints: Cytomegalovirus status, reportedly, was diagnosed with high specificity and sensitivity by the classifier. Some TCR beta chains (roughly 150 of them) were listed as cytomegalovirus-associated.

As for this clone: The antigen is not known.

In the PCR, 60 Vbeta and 13 Jbeta primers were used. Sequencing used immunoSEQ multiplex PCR; TCRdb keeps in-frame clones, though not all of them. The table has about 130,000 clones, over 75% seen once. The receptor comes from a male donor in good health and CMV-seropositive. V usage is TRBV4-1 and J usage is TRBJ2-1, with 8 bases lining up with TRBD2. Material for sequencing was PBMCs. CDR3 bases: TGCGCCAGCAGCCACCCCGTTCGGGGGGGGAGCTCCTACAATGAGCAGTTCTTC. This sequence encodes CASSHPVRGGSSYNEQFF.